This T cell receptor beta chain was found in a study of response to subunit inactivated influenza vaccine. Study-wide points: Authors suggested seasonal influenza vaccinations each recruit few new T cells.

The CDR3 consists of 14 residues. Germline V gene lookup returns CDR1 SGHNT and CDR2 YYREEE (reference sequence). The germline V and J ends were trimmed by 5 bases and 4 bases, with 10 bases remaining between them. This clonotype has at least ten counts. Its antigen is currently unknown. TCRdb re-analysed the RT-PCR reads in MiXCR, keeping a single row per CDR3 protein. The sample has about half a million distinct CDR3 sequences, roughly 11% seen once. This TCR was sampled from a man in his fifties who received an inactivated influenza vaccine. The sequencing here drew on PBMCs from blood, taken roughly 6 weeks after vaccination. J is TRBJ2-6 and V is TRBV5-4; no firm D call. In DNA, the CDR3 is TGTGCCAGCAGATCCCCTGGGGGGGCCAACGTCCTGACTTTC. Its protein product is CASRSPGGANVLTF.